This T cell receptor (beta chain) was sequenced in a study of T cells in Graves' hyperthyroidism and ophthalmopathy. Study summary: Upon initial diagnosis and before any treatment, peripheral blood was collected.

About this clonotype: The antigen remains undetermined.

With 8 bases clipped from V and 2 bases from J, the junction kept 8 bases outside the gene matches. This CDR3 is built from 15 residues. Germline CDR1 reads MNHNS; CDR2 reads SASEGT. Authors of the study amplified TCR beta CDR3 regions from RNA transcripts. The HTBI primer set was used in a first-round RT-PCR of the TCR CDR3. TCRdb reprocessed the multiplex PCR reads with MiXCR, giving one entry per CDR3 protein. Of about 250,000 distinct CDR3 sequences in the sample, 20% to 25% were seen once. Broader study findings: Before onset, ophthalmopathy was predicted by the model a median 6.5 months earlier.

Ophthalmopathy cases scored 3 or more on the Clinical Activity Score and 4 or more on NOSPECS grade, with duration below 3 months. Patients showing uncontrolled infection, other autoimmune disease, pregnancy or lactation were ineligible. The sequence came from a man between 25 and 39 years old with Graves' ophthalmopathy. Sequenced material: blood. The V gene is TRBV6-1, the J gene TRBJ2-7; 11 nucleotides align to TRBD1. The CDR3 here is CASGKGDRGAYEQYF. For the CDR3, the DNA is TGTGCCAGCGGAAAAGGGGACAGGGGGGCCTACGAGCAGTACTTC.